Described below is a single TCR beta chain sequence and its context. Its specificity is unknown. Germline CDR1 is MGHDK and CDR2 is SYGVNS. This CDR3 comprises 15 residues. The junction had 5 bases not matched to a gene; V was cut back by 4 bases and J by 6 bases. 60 Vbeta and 13 Jbeta primers were used in PCR. TCRdb keeps only in-frame clones here, not all; method: immunoSEQ multiplex PCR. The sample consists of under 250,000 clones, 70% to 80% of them appearing once. The data belong to a study of cytomegalovirus exposure and HLA in healthy donors. Findings and caveats of the study: In a later analysis, several top co-occurrence clusters appeared linked to parvovirus B19, influenza, CMV and Epstein-Barr virus. Accounts indicate the classifier identified cytomegalovirus status with strong specificity and sensitivity.

The chain has TRBV25-1 and TRBJ2-3; 12 bases agree with TRBD2. The TCR originated in a male donor in good health and CMV-seronegative. Input material: PBMCs. The CDR3 nucleotides read TGTGCCAGCAGTGCCTCTAGCGGGAGGGTGGATACGCAGTATTTT. Translating gives CASSASSGRVDTQYF.